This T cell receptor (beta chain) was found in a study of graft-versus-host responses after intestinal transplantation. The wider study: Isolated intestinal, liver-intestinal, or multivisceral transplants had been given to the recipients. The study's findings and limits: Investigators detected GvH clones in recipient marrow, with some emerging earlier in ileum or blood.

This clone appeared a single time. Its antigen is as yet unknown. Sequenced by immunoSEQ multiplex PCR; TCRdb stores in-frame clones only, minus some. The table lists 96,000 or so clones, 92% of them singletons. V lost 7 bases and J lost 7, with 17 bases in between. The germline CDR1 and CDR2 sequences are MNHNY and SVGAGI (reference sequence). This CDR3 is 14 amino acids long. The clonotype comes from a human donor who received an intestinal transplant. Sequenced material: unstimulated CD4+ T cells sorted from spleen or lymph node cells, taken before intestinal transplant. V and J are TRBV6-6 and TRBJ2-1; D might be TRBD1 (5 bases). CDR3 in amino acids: CASNTPHRYNEQFF. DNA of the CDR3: TGTGCCAGCAATACGCCCCACAGGTATAATGAGCAGTTCTTC.